The present T cell receptor (beta chain) was sequenced within a study of blood T cell repertoires in COVID-19 (dated by TCRdb to between 2020 and 2021). Turning to the overall study: Collaborator samples came from the United States, Italy and Spain and covered acute and convalescent phases of COVID-19. The prospective study material was composed of cDNA or gDNA derived from T cells, B-cell-depleted T cells, or PBMCs. Deeply sampled blood TCRbeta repertoires from subjects exposed to, actively infected with, or recovered from COVID-19 were included in the dataset. The repertoires were made available in a free public database intended to serve as a resource for research on the immune response to SARS-CoV-2. Samples were obtained from the ongoing ImmuneRACE study (first 160 participants) and from 1,254 subjects provided by 6 global collaborators. Nearly every sample came with metadata listing a de-identified subject ID, COVID-19 status, age in years and sex. HLA class I and class II types, where available, came from metadata supplied by the sample provider rather than from assay-based typing. What the authors observed across the whole study: Clinical and demographic metadata were provided uncurated, with the amount varying by source and participant.

In Seattle, one collaborating source enrolled patients while the infection was active and tracked those patients longitudinally over the course of disease. Whole blood was collected in K2EDTA tubes by collaborating institutions according to the institutions' own protocols. Collaborator samples were shipped for TCRbeta analysis as frozen whole blood, isolated PBMCs, or DNA extracted from either sample type. TCRbeta CDR3 regions were amplified from genomic DNA using the immunoSEQ Assay, a bias-controlled multiplex PCR. As for how the authors treated the data: Nucleated cell counts per sample were estimated from amplification of reference gene primers within the assay. Sequence reads were collapsed and filtered to measure the absolute abundance of every unique TCRbeta CDR3 rearrangement. For each sample, productive Simpson clonality was calculated as the square root of Simpson's diversity index over productive rearrangements. The immuneACCESS repertoire file appears here via TCRdb, limited to in-frame rearrangements. These files lack a portion of the clones; in checked studies, under half of the deficit traces to unresolved V genes, and the cause of the others is not known. V and J calls and clone size are given by that table; D and trimming were obtained from the DNA. The sample table contains 350,000 to 450,000 clones; only one count was recorded for more than 70% of them. The ten top clones hold roughly 2% of the sample.

V and J lose 8 bases and 6 bases, and a span of 17 bases separates them. The germline V gene sets CDR1 to SNHLY and CDR2 to FYNNEI. The CDR3 sequence holds 14 residues, the cysteine and phenylalanine included. Of all the DNA, just the CDR3 is kept, 42 bases in frame from base 1. Details on this clone: It has no known antigen specificity. Base-call qualities are not available, and no considerably larger clone is one nucleotide away.

Material for sequencing was peripheral blood. The sequence links TRBV2 to TRBJ1-5; TRBD1 is perhaps the D gene, given 6 matching bases. The receptor comes from a woman in her sixties or seventies with COVID-19, enrolled during active disease. The sequenced DNA is TGTGCCAGCTCCAGGACAGCCTCAGGTCAGCCCCAGCATTTT. This sequence encodes CASSRTASGQPQHF.